This entry features one TCR beta chain sequence. The antigen it recognizes is unknown. Base qualities are missing; no much larger clone stands one base away. This sample stems from a study of cytomegalovirus exposure and HLA in healthy donors (dated by TCRdb to 2015 to 2018). About the full investigation: In an earlier analysis of several hundred of the donors, about 260 Gb of sequence data and about 110 million unique TCR beta sequences from 150 million to 200 million T cells were reported. A later analysis re-examined previously published TCR beta repertoires from more than 650 donors and added high-resolution HLA genotyping to investigate patterns of TCR occurrence. The study profiled the T cell repertoires of about 720 subjects by immunosequencing and related them to cytomegalovirus serostatus. All discovery cohort repertoires had been generated using a single sequencing platform. Both class I and class II loci were covered by HLA typing, at four-digit resolution. Donor age, sex, ethnicity and CMV serostatus were compiled alongside the repertoire data. Among 300 to 500 genotyped donors of the cohort, an average of around 220,000 unique TCR beta nucleotide sequences was sequenced per donor, of which roughly 17% were non-productive. Of the 350 to 450 genotyped donors, 65% to 90% fell in the genetic ancestry cluster associated with self-reported Caucasian donors. A later genetic analysis took genome-wide SNP genotypes for about three fifths of the 666 donors and used that subset as a discovery cohort. An early release that covered some 640 HLA-typed donors contained approximately 290 gigabases of sequencing data and around 85 million unique TCR sequences. Typing coverage varied by locus: roughly 629-640 donors for A, B, C, DRB1 and DQB1; some 520 for DQA1; over 600 for DPA1; 400 to 480 for DPB1. To predict cytomegalovirus infection status, the study combined high-throughput TCR immunosequencing, statistical association of individual TCRs with disease status, and machine learning. In the later analysis, no new phenotypic data were used to find candidate immune exposures; instead, reliance was placed on TCR beta sequences and their occurrence across donors. Besides the first cohort of some 670 subjects, a separate validation cohort made up of over 100 different subjects was used. The study was designed to test whether signatures of past pathogen exposure could be identified by cataloging public T cell receptors. In an earlier analysis of a few hundred of the donors, high-throughput TCR beta sequencing was used to judge whether each TCR beta V gene segment behaved as functional or pseudogenic. A few DR-DQ haplotypes were treated as single units for association and clustering because of strong linkage in the cohort. The investigation overall reported the following: In this cohort, only TCR beta chains were sequenced, and detectable features were limited by the absence of alpha or paired-chain data. When HLA alleles, especially DR and DQ, strongly co-occurred, attributing TCR associations to individual alleles was difficult. The sequencing pipeline was judged likely to have produced a cluster of highly shared sequence variants as a technical artifact. The only immune exposure information available for the cohort was CMV serostatus. A further reported finding was that TCR beta sequences accurately predicted the HLA-A and HLA-B alleles for most subjects in the first cohort. In vitro tests confirmed that a few of the cytomegalovirus-associated TCR beta chains recognize cytomegalovirus antigens. In a later genetic analysis, fewer N-insertions in productive TCRs were reported among donors in an Asian-associated ancestry cluster than the approximately 670-donor mean. A later analysis found that TCR association rates varied across HLA loci, with DRB1 alleles showing the most associated TCRs and HLA-C alleles the fewest. A later analysis found that HLA-associated TCR beta chains were more clonally expanded and had lower generation probabilities than equally common non-associated chains. According to a later analysis, most CMV-associated TCR beta chains appeared to be HLA-restricted, and the HLA associations seemed to be driven largely by CMV exposure. A later analysis reported that several top co-occurrence clusters appeared linked to parvovirus B19, influenza, CMV and Epstein-Barr virus. In an earlier analysis of over 550 of the donors, most TCR beta V segments were observed in productive rearrangements about 87% or about 30% of the time, broadly matching IMGT annotations. An association between a missense DCLRE1C variant and V-gene and J-gene trimming of TCR beta chains was found in a later genetic analysis and replicated in an independent cohort. The earlier analysis of some 560 of the donors excluded roughly 16 rarely observed V segments, including chromosome 9 orphons, because counts were too low. A later analysis associated roughly 17,000 TCR beta sequences with specific HLA alleles at a false discovery rate of 0.05. HLA typing was unavailable for some donors at each locus, so association tests used only the typed subset. The study listed 150 to 200 TCR beta chains as associated with cytomegalovirus. Presence/absence analyses assumed roughly uniform sequencing depth across donors, an assumption that may not hold. Most TCR sequences were observed very rarely across donors, whereas some public TCRs were present in many individuals. The classifier was reported to diagnose cytomegalovirus status with high specificity and sensitivity in both the original cohort and the validation cohort. It was suggested by the authors that the approach could potentially be generalized to other disease states and immunological phenotypes. Correlated functional status among segregating V segments might be attributable to linkage disequilibrium, but an unknown experimental factor could not be ruled out.

The cohort comprised 550 to 700 healthy bone marrow donors. At the time of sampling, every cohort member was nominally healthy, though immune exposures that went unrecorded were likely present. The donor was CMV seropositive and belonged to the group of 250 to 350 seropositive cohort members. A peripheral blood sample was collected from each donor, and TCR beta sequencing was performed on peripheral blood mononuclear cells. The Qiagen DNeasy Blood Extraction Kit was used to extract genomic DNA from the blood cell samples. Library preparation employed the immunoSEQ multiplex PCR assay. For the multiplex PCR, a mixture combining 60 forward primers for TCR Vbeta segments and 13 reverse primers for TCR Jbeta segments was used. The CDR3 region of rearranged TCR beta genes was amplified from genomic DNA by a multiplex PCR assay. Amplified TCR beta libraries were sequenced as 87-base-pair reads on the Illumina HiSeq System. In the paper's pipeline: A later analysis tallied roughly 76 million unique TCR beta chains across the 660 or so repertoires, and about 12 million of those chains were shared by two or more donors. Raw reads were error-corrected and collapsed into unique sequences by a nearest-neighbor algorithm in which closely related sequences were merged to remove PCR and sequencing errors. Alignment of CDR3 sequences to IMGT reference sequences was used to assign V, D and J gene segments. For a sequence to be retained, a match of at least six nucleotides to both a V gene segment and a J gene segment was required. A rearrangement counted as productive if the CDR3 had no stop codons and remained in frame with V and J, and every other rearrangement counted as non-productive. Following IMGT convention, CDR3 was defined as the stretch from the second conserved V-encoded cysteine to the conserved J-encoded phenylalanine. The earlier analysis of fewer than 700 of the donors excluded sequences that lacked an unambiguous match to a single V gene segment. An earlier analysis of a few hundred of the donors classified V segments as functional when productive rearrangements were above 56.7% and as segregating when the standard deviation between donors was above 5%. A statistical classification framework was developed to diagnose cytomegalovirus status using the catalog of TCR beta chain sequences. V and J gene assignment, in a later analysis, came from comparing TCR nucleotide sequences with IMGT/GENE-DB human TR gene sequences. Using the TCRdist pipeline, a later analysis assigned CDR3 sequences along with most-parsimonious VDJ recombination scenarios. In a later analysis, each TCR beta chain was defined by its CDR3 amino acid sequence together with its V-gene family, and reads lacking a unique V-gene family were excluded. A later analysis removed 592 highly shared, low-generation-probability nucleotide sequences to deal with suspected cross-contamination and a sequencing artifact. For each public chain, a later analysis derived a clonal expansion index from normalized ranks of inferred template counts within each repertoire. In a later analysis, generation probabilities were computed using a VDJ recombination model fitted to out-of-frame rearrangements, and the results were checked against IGoR. In a later analysis, hypergeometric tests were used to score TCR-TCR, TCR-HLA and TCR-CMV co-occurrence, with a repertoire-size bias correction applied to TCR pairs. A later analysis estimated false discovery rates by permuting HLA or CMV assignments 20 times. A later analysis grouped co-occurring TCRs with DBSCAN, adding TCRdist sequence similarity when clustering within HLA-allele-positive subsets. Co-occurrence clustering excluded repertoires with fewer than 30,000 or more than 120,000 public chains, plus five with anomalous nucleotide sharing. TCRdb retrieved this table from immuneACCESS and kept in-frame rearrangements only. Not all clones are present; in checked studies, unresolved V genes account for under half, and no reason is known for the remainder. V, J and clone size are those of that table, while D and trimming were read from the DNA. For this sample there are about 160,000 clones; approximately 70% appear just once. Clones ranked in the top ten supply roughly 7.1% of the sample.

Sequenced material: PBMCs. The clonotype originates from a man in his forties in good health and CMV-seropositive.

The DNA sequence is given as TGTGCCAGCAGTGCTCGACAGGGTCGGTCTGGAAACACCATATATTTT. It translates as CASSARQGRSGNTIYF. The chain was built from TRBV6-1 and TRBJ1-3, and TRBD1 aligns with 7 junction nucleotides. The CDR3 numbers 16 residues from cysteine through phenylalanine. The DNA shown is the 48-base CDR3, in frame from base 1. The germline V gene specifies MNHNS as CDR1 and SASEGT as CDR2. The germline V end is reduced by 4 bases and the J end by 1 base; junction bases left unmatched: 7.